This is a list of T cell receptor beta chains from one sample in a study of T cell changes during pregnancy in multiple sclerosis. Sequenced by immunoSEQ multiplex PCR; TCRdb stores in-frame clones only, minus some. This sample has approximately 83,000 clones, with about 94% found just once. The source material was peripheral blood, sampled in the third trimester of pregnancy. The receptors stem from a female donor with multiple sclerosis, enrolled in a pregnancy study. The CDR3 runs from the conserved cysteine through the conserved F or W. Fields, in order: V gene, J gene, D gene, clone size, CDR3 protein, CDR3 DNA. D genes are given only for firm matches. Clone size appears in some rows only: once, few, many, or a class for an expanded clone.

TRBV6-6	TRBJ2-1	TRBD2	.	CASSGGLAGYNEQFF	TGTGCCAGCAGCGGGGGACTAGCGGGCTACAATGAGCAGTTCTTC
TRBV5-1	TRBJ2-1	.	.	CASSLAKLQDSYNEQFF	TGCGCCAGCAGCTTGGCCAAATTACAGGACTCCTACAATGAGCAGTTCTTC
TRBV4-2	TRBJ2-7	.	.	CASSQASGFYEQYF	TGTGCCAGCAGCCAAGCCTCCGGGTTTTACGAGCAGTACTTC
TRBV4-1	TRBJ2-5	TRBD2	.	CASSQAGGTGETQYF	TGCGCCAGCAGCCAAGCCGGGGGGACGGGAGAGACCCAGTACTTC
TRBV6-6	TRBJ2-6	.	.	CASTSGNAGANVLTF	.
TRBV5-1	TRBJ2-2	TRBD1	medium-sized	CASSPYRGAYTGELFF	TGCGCCAGCAGCCCCTACAGGGGGGCTTACACCGGGGAGCTGTTTTTT
TRBV5-6	TRBJ2-5	TRBD2	.	CASSLAGGGETQYF	TGTGCCAGCAGCTTGGCCGGGGGGGGAGAGACCCAGTACTTC
TRBV10-3	TRBJ1-5	.	.	CAISEVVSNQPQHF	TGTGCCATCAGTGAGGTAGTTAGCAATCAGCCCCAGCATTTT
TRBV29-1	TRBJ2-5	TRBD1	.	CSVWTGTQETQYF	TGCAGCGTTTGGACAGGGACGCAAGAGACCCAGTACTTC
TRBV25-1	TRBJ2-7	TRBD2	.	CATSGLAGIEQYF	TGTGCCACTTCAGGACTAGCGGGCATCGAGCAGTACTTC
TRBV4-3	TRBJ2-1	TRBD2	.	CASSQSGLANNEQFF	TGCGCCAGCAGCCAGTCGGGACTAGCGAACAATGAGCAGTTCTTC
TRBV2	TRBJ2-7	.	.	CAASRVSYEQYF	TGTGCCGCGTCCAGGGTCTCCTACGAGCAGTACTTC
TRBV28	TRBJ2-5	.	.	CASSLTPGAQETQYF	TGTGCCAGCAGTTTAACCCCTGGGGCTCAAGAGACCCAGTACTTC
TRBV5-4	TRBJ2-5	TRBD2	.	CASSAPGPGGETQYF	TGTGCCAGCAGCGCGCCGGGACCCGGGGGGGAGACCCAGTACTTC
TRBV27	TRBJ2-2	.	.	CASSHNTGELFF	TGTGCCAGCAGTCATAACACCGGGGAGCTGTTTTTT
TRBV28	TRBJ1-5	TRBD1	.	CASSLGTGLGSNQPQHF	TGTGCCAGCAGTTTGGGGACAGGCTTAGGAAGCAATCAGCCCCAGCATTTT
TRBV7-2	TRBJ1-2	TRBD1	.	CASSRRSDRNGYTF	TGTGCCAGCAGCCGTCGATCGGACAGGAATGGCTACACCTTC
TRBV6-5	TRBJ2-3	.	.	CASSSTADTQYF	TGTGCCAGCAGTTCGACAGCAGATACGCAGTATTTT
TRBV28	TRBJ2-2	TRBD1	once	CASSSNSGQGIGELFF	TGTGCCAGCAGTTCCAACTCGGGACAGGGGATCGGGGAGCTGTTTTTT
TRBV30	TRBJ1-5	.	.	CAWSVSGRSNQPQHF	TGTGCCTGGAGTGTGTCTGGCAGGAGCAATCAGCCCCAGCATTTT
TRBV6-4	TRBJ2-2	TRBD2	many	CASSDSTGGPGELFF	TGTGCCAGCAGTGACTCGACGGGAGGGCCCGGGGAGCTGTTTTTT
TRBV4-1	TRBJ2-1	.	once	CASSRSGEGGYNEQFF	TGCGCCAGCAGCCGCTCGGGGGAGGGGGGATACAATGAGCAGTTCTTC
TRBV27	TRBJ2-7	TRBD2	.	CAARALAGNLGEQYF	TGTGCCGCAAGGGCCCTAGCGGGAAACCTGGGGGAGCAGTACTTC
TRBV15	TRBJ1-1	TRBD1	.	CATIRQGGDTEAFF	TGTGCCACGATACGACAGGGGGGGGACACTGAAGCTTTCTTT
TRBV27	TRBJ2-2	.	.	CASSKQPTGELFF	TGTGCCAGCAGTAAACAGCCGACCGGGGAGCTGTTTTTT
TRBV7-3	TRBJ2-6	.	.	CASSPDPWGPGAGANVLTF	TGTGCCAGCAGTCCCGATCCATGGGGCCCGGGGGCTGGGGCCAACGTCCTGACTTTC
TRBV28	TRBJ2-7	TRBD1	.	CASSLEGATSTYEQYF	TGTGCCAGCAGCCTAGAGGGGGCAACCTCAACCTACGAGCAGTACTTC
TRBV7-9	TRBJ2-5	.	.	CASSAPGTNQETQYF	TGTGCCAGCAGCGCTCCCGGGACAAACCAAGAGACCCAGTACTTC
TRBV9	TRBJ1-2	.	.	CASRDRWGYGYTF	TGTGCCAGCAGAGACAGGTGGGGCTATGGCTACACCTTC
TRBV2	TRBJ1-1	.	.	CASSVERGAGTEAFF	TGTGCCAGCAGTGTTGAACGGGGGGCCGGCACTGAAGCTTTCTTT
TRBV2	TRBJ2-1	.	few	CASSEGGRHNEQFF	TGTGCCAGCAGTGAAGGGGGCAGGCATAATGAGCAGTTCTTC
TRBV11-2	TRBJ2-7	TRBD1	.	CASSLGDRGPYEQYF	TGTGCCAGCAGCTTAGGGGACAGGGGGCCCTACGAGCAGTACTTC
TRBV18	TRBJ1-2	.	.	CASSPGLGDIYGYTF	TGTGCCAGCTCACCGGGGTTGGGGGACATCTATGGCTACACCTTC
TRBV9	TRBJ2-7	TRBD2	.	CASSVGSGGPSYEQYF	TGTGCCAGCAGCGTAGGTTCGGGAGGCCCCTCCTACGAGCAGTACTTC
TRBV9	TRBJ1-2	TRBD1	.	CASSVALDRVMDGYTF	TGTGCCAGCAGCGTTGCCCTTGACAGGGTAATGGATGGCTACACCTTC
TRBV18	TRBJ2-7	TRBD1	.	CASSPQPGQGVSEQYF	TGTGCCAGCTCACCACAGCCCGGCCAGGGGGTTTCCGAGCAGTACTTC
TRBV6-1	TRBJ2-1	TRBD1	.	CASKGDSSYNEQFF	TGTGCCAGCAAGGGGGACAGTTCCTACAATGAGCAGTTCTTC
TRBV28	TRBJ2-7	TRBD1	.	CASSSPPGVPGQGNYEQYF	TGTGCCAGCAGTTCACCACCAGGGGTTCCGGGACAGGGAAACTACGAGCAGTACTTC
TRBV5-1	TRBJ2-7	TRBD2	.	CASSLSGREGYEQYF	TGCGCCAGCAGCCTTAGCGGGAGGGAAGGCTACGAGCAGTACTTC
TRBV28	TRBJ1-5	.	.	CASSLDSHSNQPQHF	TGTGCCAGCAGCTTGGACAGTCATAGCAATCAGCCCCAGCATTTT
TRBV6-5	TRBJ2-7	.	.	CASSYSAGPTVWQYF	TGTGCCAGCAGTTACTCGGCGGGACCGACGGTGTGGCAGTACTTC
TRBV6-5	TRBJ2-7	TRBD1	.	CASSSDRGSYEQYF	TGTGCCAGCAGTTCGGACAGGGGCTCCTACGAGCAGTACTTC
TRBV19	TRBJ1-1	.	.	CASRSGMGENTEAFF	TGTGCCAGCCGTTCGGGTATGGGTGAAAACACTGAAGCTTTCTTT
TRBV2	TRBJ1-1	.	.	CASTAQPNTEAFF	TGTGCCAGCACCGCACAGCCGAACACTGAAGCTTTCTTT
TRBV7-9	TRBJ2-2	.	.	CASSFTSAGELFF	TGTGCCAGCAGCTTCACTAGTGCCGGGGAGCTGTTTTTT
TRBV27	TRBJ1-6	.	.	CASSLTTGLRSPLHF	TGTGCCAGCAGCCTCACGACGGGTTTGAGGTCACCCCTCCACTTT
TRBV30	TRBJ2-1	TRBD2	.	CAWSVAGGRHEQFF	TGTGCCTGGAGTGTAGCGGGAGGGCGTCATGAGCAGTTCTTC
TRBV28	TRBJ1-5	.	.	CASSFRQGFNQPQHF	TGTGCCAGCAGTTTTCGTCAGGGCTTCAATCAGCCCCAGCATTTT
TRBV18	TRBJ2-1	TRBD2	.	CASSPFGLAGGTLNEQFF	TGTGCCAGCTCACCATTTGGGCTAGCGGGAGGCACTTTGAATGAGCAGTTCTTC
TRBV28	TRBJ2-7	TRBD1	.	CASSTGDRVSYEQYF	TGTGCCAGCAGTACGGGGGACAGGGTCTCCTACGAGCAGTACTTC
TRBV5-1	TRBJ2-3	.	.	CASSLVTDTQYF	TGCGCCAGCAGCTTGGTAACAGATACGCAGTATTTT